A single sample is the source of the 21 T cell receptor beta chains below, sequenced in a study of blood T cell repertoires in COVID-19. The protocol was immunoSEQ multiplex PCR, while the TCRdb copy is restricted to in-frame clones and leaves out a portion. In the table there are about 120,000 clones, more than 65% of which are singletons. Sequencing was performed on peripheral blood. The receptors come from a man aged 50 or older with acute or convalescent COVID-19.

The chain combines TRBV6-5 with TRBJ2-2, with a possible D match to TRBD1 (7 bases). This CDR3 is 15 amino acids long. Per germline, CDR1 MNHEY and CDR2 SVGAGI. Trimming removed 6 bases at V and 7 bases at J, with 18 bases between. The CDR3 nucleotides are TGTGCCAGCAGGCCGCAGGGGGGAACGGGCGGGGAGCTGTTTTTT. This encodes CASRPQGGTGGELFF.

The DNA of the CDR3 is TGCAGCGGGGGGACAGGGGTTTACGAGCAGTACTTC. The encoded protein is CSGGTGVYEQYF. The chain uses TRBV29-1 and TRBJ2-7, with 10 positions matching TRBD1. The CDR3 has 12 residues. Germline CDR1 SQVTM, CDR2 ANQGSEA. V shed 7 bases, J shed 4 bases, and the junction held 4 bases outside the gene matches.

The chain couples TRBV28 to TRBJ1-2; 11 nucleotides align to TRBD1. CDR3 size: 14 residues. Germline V gene data show CDR1 as MDHEN and CDR2 as SYDVKM. V trimming: 8 bases; J trimming: 6 bases; junction bases outside the gene matches: 8. CDR3 residues: CASLEGTGGHGYTF. Written as DNA, the CDR3 is TGTGCCAGCCTTGAAGGGACAGGGGGGCATGGCTACACCTTC.

This clone was seen a single time. V and J are TRBV25-1 and TRBJ1-2; 9 nucleotides agree with TRBD1. The germline gives CDR1 MGHDK, CDR2 SYGVNS. This CDR3 region has 15 residues. The J segment lost 7 bases and the V segment lost 4 bases, leaving 10 bases of the junction unmatched. Here the CDR3 reads CASSGGAGTGSGYTF. For the CDR3, the DNA is TGTGCCAGCAGTGGGGGAGCCGGGACAGGGAGTGGCTACACCTTC.

The chain employs TRBV28 and TRBJ1-2; tentatively, D is TRBD1 (5 bases). Trimming left V 6 bases short and J 5 bases short, with 13 bases between. Germline lookup yields CDR1 MDHEN and CDR2 SYDVKM. The CDR3 totals 13 residues. The chain's CDR3 is CASRGPQTYGYTF. In DNA, the CDR3 is TGTGCCAGCAGGGGGCCACAGACTTATGGCTACACCTTC.

Comments on this clone: Other nucleotide sequences from this sample produce the same CDR3. The V call is TRBV21-1, the J call TRBJ2-2; TRBD1 was called by the table and not checked on the DNA. TRBV21-1 is reported as a pseudogene. The CDR3 contains 16 residues. The CDR3 here is CASSDPVQGNTGELFF. CDR3 sequence (DNA): TGCGCCAGCAGCGATCCTGTACAGGGGAACACCGGGGAGCTGTTTTTT.

Here the CDR3 reads CASSLETGSPLHF. The DNA for the CDR3 is TGCGCCAGCAGCTTGGAGACAGGTTCACCCCTCCACTTT. V gene TRBV5-1 combines with J gene TRBJ1-6; D perhaps matches TRBD1 (6 bases). The germline V gene encodes CDR1 SGHRS and CDR2 YFSETQ. The CDR3 totals 13 residues. With 0 bases removed from V and 9 bases from J, the gap between germline ends came to 7 bases.

This clone is a singleton in its sample. This chain uses TRBV7-2 with TRBJ2-1, with D hard to call. CDR1 and CDR2 from the germline V gene are SGHTA and FQGNSA. This CDR3 region has 11 residues. V lost 3 bases, J lost 8 bases, and 5 bases lay in between. The CDR3 here is CASSFLDEQFF. The CDR3 DNA reads TGTGCCAGCAGCTTCCTCGATGAGCAGTTCTTC.

This sequence joins TRBV10-2 and TRBJ1-6, with 7 positions matching TRBD1. The CDR3 extends over 14 amino acids. CDR1 and CDR2 from the germline V gene are WSHSY and SAAADI. Germline trimming cut 3 bases from V and 8 bases from J; bases unmatched to any gene: 4. The CDR3 DNA is TGCGCCAGCAGTGAACAGGGGCTCCATTCACCCCTCCACTTT. This gives the protein CASSEQGLHSPLHF.

The chain carries TRBV6-5 and TRBJ1-5; unclear D gene. Germline V gene lookup returns CDR1 MNHEY and CDR2 SVGAGI. Trimming cost V 0 bases and J 0 bases, with 6 bases left between them. The CDR3 runs to 15 residues. CDR3 in DNA: TGTGCCAGCAGTTACTCGGTCTATAGCAATCAGCCCCAGCATTTT. The encoded protein is CASSYSVYSNQPQHF.

The V call is TRBV19, the J call TRBJ1-2; 7 nucleotides align to TRBD1. The J segment lost 2 bases and the V segment lost 7 bases, leaving 10 bases of the junction unmatched. This CDR3 is built from 15 residues. Germline V gene sequence: CDR1 LNHDA, CDR2 SQIVND (reference sequence). This CDR3 reads CASNPSSTGNYGYTF. CDR3 sequence (DNA): TGTGCCAGTAACCCATCGTCGACAGGGAACTATGGCTACACCTTC.

The table lists this clone with a few counts. The J gene is TRBJ2-7, the V gene TRBV12-3 or TRBV12-4, with D possibly being TRBD2 (7 bases). This CDR3 region has 13 residues. The V end lost 8 bases, the J end lost 6 bases, and 17 bases lay between the germline ends. CDR3 residues: CASGWQGRGEQYF. The CDR3 DNA reads as TGTGCCAGCGGCTGGCAGGGGAGGGGCGAGCAGTACTTC.

V and J are TRBV27 and TRBJ1-1, with 8 bases that match TRBD1. CDR1 and CDR2 from the germline V gene are MNHEY and SMNVEV (reference sequence). This CDR3 is 15 amino acids long. V lost 3 bases, J lost 5 bases, and 8 bases stayed unmatched. CDR3: CASSFGDRGRTEAFF. CDR3 nucleotides: TGTGCCAGCAGTTTTGGCGACAGGGGAAGGACTGAAGCTTTCTTT.

This clone was counted between two and nine times. V gene TRBV30 combines with J gene TRBJ2-7, with TRBD1 matching 10 bases. CDR3 length: 15 amino acids. V dropped 1 base and J dropped 4; count of bases not matched to a gene: 7. CDR1 is GTSNPN, CDR2 SVGIG, per germline (reference sequence). CDR3 protein: CAWSDGTGVPYEQYF. CDR3 in DNA: TGTGCCTGGAGTGACGGGACAGGGGTTCCATACGAGCAGTACTTC.

This chain uses TRBV19 with TRBJ2-5; the D gene is possibly TRBD2 (6 bases). CDR1 is LNHDA and CDR2 is SQIVND in the germline V gene (reference sequence). This CDR3 contains 13 residues. Trimming stripped 3 bases from V and 3 bases from J, with 8 bases between. CDR3 in DNA: TGTGCCAGTAGTATCGGGGGAAAAGAGACCCAGTACTTC. It translates to CASSIGGKETQYF.

The V gene is TRBV5-1, the J gene TRBJ1-2; no reliable D call. Germline values: CDR1 SGHRS, CDR2 YFSETQ. The V and J ends lost 0 bases and 6 bases respectively, with 15 bases between them. The CDR3 has 15 residues. CDR3 nucleotides: TGCGCCAGCAGCTTGGCCGGCGGGTTAGGCGATGGCTACACCTTC. Translating it yields CASSLAGGLGDGYTF.

The rearrangement uses TRBV7-9 and TRBJ1-1; weak D call: TRBD1 (5 bases). V gave up 0 bases and J gave up 1 base, with 6 bases separating them. Germline values: CDR1 SEHNR, CDR2 FQNEAQ (reference sequence). The CDR3 has 14 residues. The CDR3 nucleotides are TGTGCCAGCAGCTTAGCTCAGGGGAACACTGAAGCTTTCTTT. Protein sequence: CASSLAQGNTEAFF.

This rearrangement joins TRBV2 to TRBJ2-7; TRBD1 matches at 9 bases. This CDR3 spans 17 amino acids. In germline, CDR1 is SNHLY, CDR2 FYNNEI. V lost 0 bases and J lost 6; bases outside the gene matches: 12. The CDR3 protein is CASSEALRGTGFAEQYF. For the CDR3, the DNA is TGTGCCAGCAGTGAAGCGCTTCGGGGGACAGGGTTCGCCGAGCAGTACTTC.

In its sample, this clone was seen once. The gene calls are TRBV27 and TRBJ1-1; a weak D match, TRBD1 (6 bases). The germline V gene has CDR1 MNHEY and CDR2 SMNVEV (reference sequence). CDR3 length: 15 residues. Trimming removed 5 bases from V and 1 base from J, with 14 bases in between. This CDR3 is CASSLTTGGNTEAFF. The CDR3 DNA reads TGTGCCAGCAGTCTAACGACAGGAGGGAACACTGAAGCTTTCTTT.

The chain carries TRBV9 and TRBJ2-3; tentative D call: TRBD1 (5 bases). V was trimmed by 4 bases and J by 5 bases, leaving 11 bases between them. Germline CDR1 and CDR2: SGDLS and YYNGEE. There are 13 residues in the CDR3. This CDR3 is CASSRSTEDTQYF. Here the CDR3 DNA reads TGTGCCAGCAGCCGTTCGACAGAAGATACGCAGTATTTT.

The table lists this clone with a count of one. V gene TRBV10-1 combines with J gene TRBJ2-1; 7 bases line up with TRBD1. CDR1 WNHNN and CDR2 SYGVQD come from the germline V gene (reference sequence). V trimming: 6 bases; J trimming: 7 bases; junction bases outside the gene matches: 12. The CDR3 contains 15 residues. The CDR3 coding sequence is TGCGCCAGCAGCCCCGGGAACAGGGGTTTTAATGAGCAGTTCTTC. Its translation is CASSPGNRGFNEQFF.